The 18 T cell receptor beta chains below come from one sample, sequenced in a study of blood T cell repertoires in COVID-19. Clones were read by immunoSEQ multiplex PCR, and TCRdb kept only the in-frame ones, dropping some. Seen here are fewer than 300,000 clones, more than 70% observed once, and the top ten hold about 1.2%. The sequenced sample consisted of PBMCs or T cells enriched from blood (not recorded which). The receptors were gathered from a woman aged 40 to 50 with acute COVID-19.

In its sample, this clone was seen a few times. The genes are TRBV5-1 and TRBJ2-3; D is perhaps TRBD2 (6 bases). The length of the CDR3 is 15 residues. Trimming took off 4 bases at V and 4 bases at J, with 16 bases between the two ends. From germline, CDR1 is SGHRS and CDR2 YFSETQ. In DNA, the CDR3 is TGCGCCAGCAGCGCAGGACCGGGAGTAGCAGATACGCAGTATTTT. Encoded protein: CASSAGPGVADTQYF.

V gene TRBV3-1 (or the pseudogene TRBV3-2) combines with J gene TRBJ2-3; 9 bases map to TRBD2. J was trimmed by 2 bases and V by 0 bases; bases with no gene match: 6. This CDR3 spans 17 amino acids. CDR1 and CDR2 from the germline V gene are LGHDT and YNNKEL (reference sequence). This CDR3 is CASSQDLAGIDTDTQYF. CDR3 DNA: TGTGCCAGCAGCCAAGATCTAGCGGGAATAGACACAGATACGCAGTATTTT.

This clone was counted a few times. The chain joins TRBV9 to TRBJ2-3; TRBD1 matches at 8 bases. V shed 3 bases, J shed 3 bases, and the junction held 6 bases outside the gene matches. This CDR3 is 15 amino acids long. CDR1 and CDR2 from the germline V gene are SGDLS and YYNGEE. The CDR3 DNA is TGTGCCAGCAGCGCCGGCAGGGGGCGGACAGATACGCAGTATTTT. This gives the protein CASSAGRGRTDTQYF.

This sequence joins TRBV19 and TRBJ1-1; 7 bases align to TRBD1. Germline V gene data show CDR1 as LNHDA and CDR2 as SQIVND (reference sequence). The length of the CDR3 is 16 residues. With 6 bases clipped from V and 1 base from J, the junction kept 11 bases outside the gene matches. The CDR3 region is CASSPSGTDPNTEAFF. The DNA of the CDR3 is TGTGCCAGTAGCCCCTCGGGGACAGACCCGAACACTGAAGCTTTCTTT.

V and J are TRBV2 and TRBJ2-1; D is ambiguous. CDR1 and CDR2 from the germline V gene are SNHLY and FYNNEI. V gave up 1 base and J gave up 0 bases, with 10 bases separating them. The CDR3 loop spans 16 amino acids. For the CDR3, the DNA is TGTGCCAGCAGTGAAGGTTATAGCATCTCCTACAATGAGCAGTTCTTC. Protein product: CASSEGYSISYNEQFF.

The rearrangement uses TRBV3-1 (or the pseudogene TRBV3-2) and TRBJ2-1; D gene unclear. The V gene lost 1 base and the J gene lost 5 bases, with 12 bases spanning the gap. This CDR3 spans 15 amino acids. Germline CDR1 reads LGHDT; CDR2 reads YNNKEL (reference sequence). This chain's CDR3 is CASSQGTRRHNEQFF. The DNA of the CDR3 is TGTGCCAGCAGCCAAGGCACCCGGCGGCACAATGAGCAGTTCTTC.

The V and J genes are TRBV12-3 or TRBV12-4 and TRBJ1-2; possibly TRBD1 for D (6 bases). Trimming removed 4 bases from V and 7 bases from J, with 13 bases in between. The CDR3 runs to 13 residues. CDR3 coding DNA: TGTGCCAGCAGTTACAGGGAGCGTGGTGGCTACACCTTC. It encodes CASSYRERGGYTF.

This rearrangement joins TRBV9 to TRBJ1-2; 8 bases are shared with TRBD1. Losses at the gene ends were 0 bases for V and 3 bases for J; bases not matched to a gene: 7. The germline V gene has CDR1 SGDLS and CDR2 YYNGEE. The CDR3 sequence is 16 residues long. This CDR3 is CASSVGAMTGDYGYTF. The CDR3 DNA sequence: TGTGCCAGCAGCGTAGGAGCTATGACAGGGGACTATGGCTACACCTTC.

This sequence joins TRBV15 and TRBJ1-1; D unresolved. CDR3 size: 14 residues. Trimming stripped 4 bases from V and 1 base from J, with 10 bases between. The germline V gene has CDR1 LNHNV and CDR2 YYDKDF (reference sequence). The CDR3 region is CATSIEGWNTEAFF. In DNA form, the CDR3 reads TGTGCCACCAGCATTGAGGGATGGAACACTGAAGCTTTCTTT.

In its sample, this clone was seen a few times. The chain employs TRBV30 and TRBJ1-5; 8 bases are shared with TRBD1. The V gene end was trimmed by 4 bases and the J gene end by 0 bases; junction bases not matched to a gene: 11. Germline V gives CDR1 GTSNPN, CDR2 SVGIG (reference sequence). CDR3 length: 17 amino acids. The CDR3 DNA sequence: TGTGCCTGGACAACTTCAGGGGGCGCGGGTAGCAATCAGCCCCAGCATTTT. Encoded protein: CAWTTSGGAGSNQPQHF.

The chain has TRBV19 and TRBJ2-3; 10 bases map to TRBD2. The germline CDR1 and CDR2 sequences are LNHDA and SQIVND (reference sequence). CDR3 size: 16 residues. The V segment lost 5 bases and the J segment 3 bases; nucleotides outside the gene matches: 8. Written as DNA, the CDR3 is TGTGCCAGTAGTCCCCGGGCTAGCGGGAGAACAGATACGCAGTATTTT. Encoded protein: CASSPRASGRTDTQYF.

The chain joins TRBV9 to TRBJ2-1; TRBD1 aligns across 10 bases. This CDR3 has 16 residues. Germline V gives CDR1 SGDLS, CDR2 YYNGEE. J gave up 9 bases and V 0 bases, and 9 bases lay outside the gene matches. The DNA of the CDR3 is TGTGCCAGCAGCGTAGCTGGGACAGGGGCCCAGAGTGAGCAGTTCTTC. Protein sequence: CASSVAGTGAQSEQFF.

The chain is built from TRBV7-6 and TRBJ1-2; 9 bases match TRBD1. This CDR3 has 16 residues. The junction had 11 bases not matched to a gene; V was cut back by 3 bases and J by 6 bases. Germline V gene lookup returns CDR1 SGHVS and CDR2 FNYEAQ. This CDR3 reads CASSFGSTGGFDGYTF. CDR3 in DNA: TGTGCCAGCAGCTTTGGATCGACAGGGGGATTTGATGGCTACACCTTC.

The V gene is TRBV25-1, the J gene TRBJ1-3, with 8 nucleotides matching TRBD1. CDR3 length equals 13 residues. V shed 6 bases, J shed 7 bases, and the junction held 5 bases outside the gene matches. Germline V gene sequence: CDR1 MGHDK, CDR2 SYGVNS. The chain's CDR3 is CASRQQGANTIYF. In DNA, the CDR3 is TGTGCCAGCAGACAGCAGGGGGCGAACACCATATATTTT.

The chain employs TRBV19 and TRBJ1-5; 7 positions match TRBD1. After removal of 0 bases from V and 6 bases from J, the junction contained 5 bases not matched to a gene. CDR1 is LNHDA and CDR2 is SQIVND in the germline V gene (reference sequence). CDR3 length: 15 residues. For the CDR3, the DNA is TGTGCCAGTAGTATAGATGGGGCAGGGGGTCAGCCCCAGCATTTT. Its translation: CASSIDGAGGQPQHF.

V and J are TRBV11-3 and TRBJ2-1; 7 bases map to TRBD2. J was trimmed by 3 bases and V by 7 bases; bases with no gene match: 9. Germline CDR1 is SGHNT and CDR2 is YENEEA. The CDR3 spans 15 residues. As DNA, the CDR3 is TGTGCCAGCAAAAAAGCGGGGCCCTTCTACAATGAGCAGTTCTTC. It specifies CASKKAGPFYNEQFF.

The chain is built from TRBV14 and TRBJ2-1; 7 bases agree with TRBD2. The V segment lost 3 bases and the J segment 7 bases; nucleotides outside the gene matches: 6. CDR3 length: 14 amino acids. Germline V gene sequence: CDR1 SGHDN, CDR2 FVKESK. CDR3 protein: CASSQGFSGNEQFF. The CDR3 coding sequence is TGTGCCAGCAGCCAGGGATTTAGCGGGAATGAGCAGTTCTTC.

CDR3 protein: CSVGEVWETQYF. As DNA, the CDR3 is TGCAGCGTGGGGGAGGTCTGGGAGACCCAGTACTTC. This chain connects TRBV29-1 to TRBJ2-5, with D tentatively TRBD2 (6 bases). Trimming stripped 6 bases from V and 5 bases from J, with 13 bases between. This CDR3 is built from 12 residues. Germline CDR1 is SQVTM and CDR2 is ANQGSEA.